Listed here are 10 T cell receptor beta chains from one sample, sequenced in a study of CD8+CD57+ T cells in acquired aplastic anemia. Researchers used genomic DNA as the template to profile TCR beta VDJ and CDR3. TCRdb recomputed calls from the reads with MiXCR, one row per CDR3 protein. The table lists 150,000 to 200,000 distinct CDR3 sequences, 40% to 60% of them singletons. For sequencing, patients were chosen who had shown expansion of CD8+CD57+ cells by flow cytometry. What was sequenced was sorted CD4+, CD8+, or CD8+CD57+ T cells (not recorded which) from PBMCs. These receptors were obtained from a human donor with aplastic anemia.

This clonotype has at least ten counts. The chain recombines TRBV14 with TRBJ1-2; D remains unclear. The V end lost 1 base, the J end lost 5 bases, and 2 bases lay between the germline ends. CDR3 length: 11 amino acids. CDR1 is SGHDN, CDR2 FVKESK, per germline. CDR3 amino acids: CASSQGYGYTF. CDR3 nucleotides: TGTGCCAGCAGCCAAGGGTATGGCTACACCTTC.

V is TRBV10-3 and J is TRBJ1-1; possible D gene TRBD1, 6 bases. CDR1 is ENHRY and CDR2 is SYGVKD in the germline V gene. V was trimmed by 4 bases and J by 0 bases, leaving 9 bases between them. The CDR3 has 14 amino acids. CDR3 sequence: CAISGTVMNTEAFF. CDR3 in DNA: TGTGCCATCAGTGGGACAGTCATGAACACTGAAGCTTTCTTT.

The gene calls are TRBV20-1 and TRBJ2-5; D is ambiguous. Germline-derived CDR1 and CDR2 are DFQATT and SNEGSKA (reference sequence). This CDR3 region has 15 residues. V was clipped by 2 bases and J by 0 bases, with 13 bases between them. The CDR3 region has the DNA TGCAGTGCTAGAAAGGCAGCTTCTTACCAAGAGACCCAGTACTTC. Protein: CSARKAASYQETQYF.

For this clonotype: A clone one base away is much larger, so this may be a read error. The genes are TRBV5-8 and TRBJ1-4; D uncertain. V shed 1 base and J shed 7 bases, with 14 bases lying between them. Germline assignment: CDR1 SGHTS and CDR2 YDEGEE. The CDR3 is 15 residues long. CDR3 sequence: CASSLNNPAGEKLFF. The CDR3 DNA sequence: TGTGCCAGCAGCTTGAACAACCCGGCCGGTGAAAAACTGTTTTTT.

The rearrangement links TRBV5-1 to TRBJ1-3; the D gene is possibly TRBD1 (5 bases). The germline V and J ends were trimmed by 0 bases and 0 bases, with 13 bases remaining between them. In germline, CDR1 is SGHRS, CDR2 YFSETQ. The CDR3 covers 17 residues. The CDR3 is CASSLEGTASSGNTIYF. The DNA of the CDR3 is TGCGCCAGCAGCTTGGAAGGGACGGCGAGCTCTGGAAACACCATATATTTT.

This clonotype was recorded once. In this CDR3 the conserved last residue, phenylalanine or tryptophan, is missing, so a read error is likely. The rearrangement uses TRBV9 and TRBJ1-1; D is unclear. Trimming removed 0 bases from V and 0 bases from J, with 3 bases in between. The CDR3 covers 13 residues. The germline CDR1 and CDR2 sequences are SGDLS and YYNGEE. The CDR3 DNA reads as TGTGCCAGCAGCGTAGCAGTGAACACTGAAGCTTTCCTT. Amino acids: CASSVAVNTEAFL.

CDR3 loop: CASSMVRETGSPLHF. The CDR3, as DNA: TGTGCCAGTAGTATGGTCAGGGAAACCGGTTCACCCCTCCACTTT. This rearrangement joins TRBV19 to TRBJ1-6, with D tentatively TRBD1 (5 bases). This CDR3 region has 15 residues. Trimming cost V 3 bases and J 9 bases, with 15 bases left between them. Germline V lookup: CDR1 LNHDA, CDR2 SQIVND (reference sequence).

V gene TRBV11-1 combines with J gene TRBJ2-3, with 9 bases that match TRBD2. Trimming removed 5 bases from V and 6 bases from J; junction bases left unmatched: 9. The germline gives CDR1 SGHAT, CDR2 FQDESV (reference sequence). CDR3 length: 15 amino acids. CDR3 protein: CASSLSSGVSDTQYF. The CDR3 nucleotides are TGTGCCAGCAGCCTCTCTAGCGGGGTGTCCGATACGCAGTATTTT.

This clonotype was observed a handful of times. The CDR3 coding sequence is TGTGCCAGCAGCGTAGGACTGACATCCAACTACGAGCAGTACTTC. Protein: CASSVGLTSNYEQYF. This rearrangement joins TRBV9 to TRBJ2-7; D is undetermined. Germline-derived CDR1 and CDR2 are SGDLS and YYNGEE. The V and J ends lost 0 bases and 3 bases respectively, with 13 bases between them. The CDR3 length is 15 residues.

This clonotype appeared once. The rearrangement links TRBV20-1 to TRBJ2-7, with 14 bases lining up with TRBD2. The germline V gene has CDR1 DFQATT and CDR2 SNEGSKA (reference sequence). CDR3 length: 18 amino acids. Losses at the gene ends were 5 bases for V and 3 bases for J; bases not matched to a gene: 15. As DNA, the CDR3 is TGCAGTGCTCACCTGTCGACTAGCGGGAGGGCCCTAAACTACGAGCAGTACTTC. Translation: CSAHLSTSGRALNYEQYF.